This T cell receptor beta chain originates from a study of read filtering for tumor transcriptome and immune sequencing. On the study more broadly: Whole-transcriptome libraries were prepared after DNase treatment. IR-seq gave about 3.5 to 10.27 million TCR reads per sample; RNA-seq gave about 80 to 1273. General observations from the study: The CD138-negative fraction was mixed bone marrow immune cells, not pure T cells.

With regard to this clonotype: Its antigen is not identified.

The library was built from roughly 400 ng RNA with molecular barcoded adaptors for alpha/delta and beta/gamma chains. TCRdb redid the calling of the reads with MiXCR, one entry per CDR3 protein. Of approximately 61,000 distinct CDR3 sequences in the sample, about a fifth were seen once. CDR1 is LNHNV and CDR2 is YYDKDF in the germline V gene (reference sequence). CDR3 length: 16 residues. Trimming cost V 5 bases and J 5 bases, with 19 bases left between them. Sequencing was done on a sample of a population of CD138-negative cells sorted from bone marrow. The sequence was obtained from a donor over 35 with multiple myeloma. This rearrangement joins TRBV15 to TRBJ2-4, with a possible D match to TRBD1 (6 bases). The CDR3 spells CATSGLRGRAENIQYF. CDR3 DNA: TGTGCCACCAGCGGATTAAGGGGGAGAGCAGAAAACATTCAGTACTTC.